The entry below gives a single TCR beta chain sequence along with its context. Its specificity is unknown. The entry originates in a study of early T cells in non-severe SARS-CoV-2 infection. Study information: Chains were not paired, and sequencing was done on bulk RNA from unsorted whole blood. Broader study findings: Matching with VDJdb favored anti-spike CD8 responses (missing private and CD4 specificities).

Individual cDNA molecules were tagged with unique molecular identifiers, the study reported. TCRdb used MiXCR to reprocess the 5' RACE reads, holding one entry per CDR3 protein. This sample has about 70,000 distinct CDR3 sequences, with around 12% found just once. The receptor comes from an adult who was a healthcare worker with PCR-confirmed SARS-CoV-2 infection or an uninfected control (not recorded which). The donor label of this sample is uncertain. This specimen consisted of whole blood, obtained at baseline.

Here the CDR3 reads CASSEEPQSYEQYF. DNA for the CDR3: TGTGCCAGCAGTGAAGAGCCCCAGTCCTACGAGCAGTACTTC. The chain combines TRBV2 with TRBJ2-7, with D hard to call. The CDR3 consists of 14 residues. Germline V gene sequence: CDR1 SNHLY, CDR2 FYNNEI. V lost 1 base and J 1 base, leaving 8 bases between the germline ends.